This T cell receptor (beta chain) derives from a study of T cells in Graves' hyperthyroidism and ophthalmopathy. Study background: Peripheral blood was obtained at initial diagnosis, preceding any treatment.

Study-level results: Most thyroid clonotypes expanded above 0.001 were also detected in blood. In simple terms, a model built on 13 V-J features told ophthalmopathy apart from stable hyperthyroidism.

CDR1 is SNHLY and CDR2 is FYNNEI in the germline V gene. The CDR3 totals 15 residues. V lost 4 bases to trimming and J lost 2 bases; unmatched junction nucleotides: 4. Researchers amplified the TCR beta CDR3 regions from RNA transcripts. The HTBI set primed first-round TCR CDR3 RT-PCR. In TCRdb, the multiplex PCR reads were re-called with MiXCR into one record per CDR3 protein. The sample lists a few hundred thousand distinct CDR3 sequences, less than 20% occurring once. This clonotype occurred many times. What it binds is unknown. In patients aged 18 to 65, hyperthyroidism was newly diagnosed, with duration under 2 months.

The clonotype was recovered from a woman under 40 with Graves' hyperthyroidism. The chain recombines TRBV2 with TRBJ2-3, with TRBD2 identical over 9 bases. Sequencing was done on a sample of blood. CDR3 DNA sequence: TGTGCCAGCAGTGGGCTAGCGGGGACCACAGATACGCAGTATTTT. This codes for CASSGLAGTTDTQYF.